This TCR beta chain is drawn from a study of T-cell memory formation after mild COVID-19. Study details: Across donors, TCR clusters were largely donor specific. Study outcomes and limitations: Clones contracting over day 15 to 85 were CD4/CD8 balanced, with later expanders leaning CD4+.

Germline CDR1 and CDR2: MGHRA and YSYEKL. The CDR3 has 16 amino acids. Trimming cost V 0 bases and J 1 base; bases outside gene matches: 3. This clonotype was seen repeatedly, ten times or more. What it recognizes is unknown. TCRdb analysed the 5' RACE reads with MiXCR anew, one entry per CDR3 protein. This table holds 110,000 or so distinct CDR3 sequences, about 20% found once. Input material: PBMCs or a T cell subset sorted from them (not recorded which). The V gene is TRBV4-1, the J gene TRBJ2-5, with TRBD2 matching 9 bases. The receptor's source is a man aged 18 to 30 who had mild COVID-19 (a few samples of this study predate the infection). Cell type and time point are not known. For the CDR3, the DNA is TGCGCCAGCAGCCAAGACCCAGCGGGGGGCCAAGAGACCCAGTACTTC. Encoded protein: CASSQDPAGGQETQYF.